The 20 T cell receptor beta chains below all came from one sample that was sequenced in a study of cytomegalovirus exposure and HLA in healthy donors. Primers included in the PCR were 60 Vbeta and 13 Jbeta primers. This table comes from immunoSEQ multiplex PCR, and its TCRdb copy is limited to in-frame clones, with some not included. The table records around 200,000 clones, 75% to 90% of them present only once. Sequencing input: PBMCs. The receptors were gathered from a man aged 35-49 years in good health and CMV-seropositive.

V and J are TRBV9 and TRBJ1-2; 7 nucleotides agree with TRBD1. CDR1 SGDLS and CDR2 YYNGEE come from the germline V gene. CDR3 size: 15 residues. V was pared by 0 bases and J by 0 bases, with 2 bases of the junction left unmatched. CDR3 nucleotides: TGTGCCAGCAGCGTAGGGACAGGATCTAACTATGGCTACACCTTC. It yields the protein CASSVGTGSNYGYTF.

The chain employs TRBV30 and TRBJ2-5, with a weak D call TRBD1 (5 bases). Deletions cut 0 bases from V and 4 bases from J, with 9 bases between. Per the germline V gene, CDR1 is GTSNPN and CDR2 is SVGIG (reference sequence). There are 13 residues in the CDR3. The DNA for the CDR3 is TGTGCCTGGAGTGTAAACAGGCGAGAGACCCAGTACTTC. As protein: CAWSVNRRETQYF.

The chain joins TRBV27 to TRBJ2-5; D may be TRBD1 (6 bases). The CDR3 loop spans 13 amino acids. Trimming took 2 bases from V and 4 from J, leaving 8 bases between them. CDR1 MNHEY and CDR2 SMNVEV come from the germline V gene (reference sequence). CDR3 DNA: TGTGCCAGCAGTTTAACAGGGAGAGAGACCCAGTACTTC. This codes for CASSLTGRETQYF.

The chain couples TRBV10-1 to TRBJ1-3; 8 bases fit TRBD1. The junction had 6 bases not matched to a gene; V was cut back by 8 bases and J by 3 bases. The germline V gene encodes CDR1 WNHNN and CDR2 SYGVQD (reference sequence). This CDR3 is built from 14 residues. The CDR3 sequence is CASSDRENGNTIYF. The CDR3 DNA is TGCGCCAGCTCGGACAGGGAAAATGGAAACACCATATATTTT.

The chain recombines TRBV7-9 with TRBJ2-7; TRBD2 matches 11 bases. Germline CDR1 reads SEHNR; CDR2 reads FQNEAQ (reference sequence). V trimming: 5 bases; J trimming: 5 bases; junction bases outside the gene matches: 5. The CDR3 is 14 residues long. This CDR3 reads CASSLGLAGHEQYF. The CDR3 nucleotides read TGTGCCAGCAGCCTCGGACTAGCGGGCCACGAGCAGTACTTC.

V and J are TRBV11-2 and TRBJ1-4; D not resolved. Per the germline V gene, CDR1 is SGHAT and CDR2 is FQNNGV. The CDR3 spans 14 residues. Trimming cost V 1 base and J 7 bases, with 10 bases left between them. CDR3 protein: CASSLADGFEKLFF. For the CDR3, the DNA is TGTGCCAGCAGCTTAGCCGACGGGTTTGAAAAACTGTTTTTT.

This chain connects TRBV28 to TRBJ2-7, with a tentative D call TRBD2 (6 bases). The CDR3 has 15 residues. CDR1 and CDR2 from the germline V gene are MDHEN and SYDVKM. Trimming took 4 bases from V and 3 from J, leaving 16 bases between them. The CDR3 DNA reads TGTGCCAGCAGTTCGACAGTAGCGGTATTCTACGAGCAGTACTTC. Translating gives CASSSTVAVFYEQYF.

The V gene is TRBV25-1, the J gene TRBJ2-7, with 8 bases that match TRBD2. Losses at the gene ends were 2 bases for V and 3 bases for J; bases not matched to a gene: 9. The CDR3 is 16 residues long. Germline V lookup: CDR1 MGHDK, CDR2 SYGVNS. CDR3 DNA sequence: TGTGCCAGCAGTGAACCGGCCAGCGGGGGCCTCTACGAGCAGTACTTC. The encoded protein is CASSEPASGGLYEQYF.

This chain connects TRBV7-3 to TRBJ2-5; D is unclear. The CDR3 covers 13 residues. With 5 bases removed from V and 1 base from J, the gap between germline ends came to 8 bases. The germline V gene has CDR1 SGHTA and CDR2 FQGTGA. The CDR3 spells CASSLPGQETQYF. The CDR3 DNA reads TGTGCCAGCAGCCTTCCGGGCCAAGAGACCCAGTACTTC. Full variable domain (rest looked up from reference TRBV7-3 and TRBJ2-5): GAGVSQTPSNKVTEKGKYVELRCDPISGHTALYWYRQSLGQGPEFLIYFQGTGAADDSGLPNDRFFAVRPEGSVSTLKIQRTERGDSAVYLCASSLPGQETQYFGPGTRLLVL.

The J gene is TRBJ2-2, the V gene TRBV5-6; tentatively, D is TRBD2 (6 bases). This CDR3 comprises 16 residues. CDR1 and CDR2 (germline): SGHDT, YYEEEE. Trimming left V 1 base short and J 4 bases short, with 14 bases between. The CDR3 nucleotides read TGTGCCAGCAGCTTGTACGGGGGACGGAGCACCGGGGAGCTGTTTTTT. It codes for CASSLYGGRSTGELFF.

CDR3 in DNA: TGTGCCAGCAGCTTAGAACAGGGGGGCCAGCCCCAGCATTTT. It specifies CASSLEQGGQPQHF. The rearrangement links TRBV7-6 to TRBJ1-5, with 8 nucleotides matching TRBD1. CDR1 is SGHVS and CDR2 is FNYEAQ in the germline V gene. Trimming cost V 1 base and J 7 bases; bases outside gene matches: 3. CDR3 length equals 14 residues.

This clone was detected only a few times. This chain connects TRBV6-1 to TRBJ2-2; maybe TRBD1 (6 bases). Trimming removed 5 bases at V and 8 bases at J, with 12 bases between. CDR1 MNHNS and CDR2 SASEGT come from the germline V gene. CDR3 length: 13 amino acids. CDR3 loop: CASSRQERGELFF. The CDR3 region has the DNA TGTGCCAGCAGTCGACAGGAACGGGGGGAGCTGTTTTTT.

V is TRBV19 and J is TRBJ1-5; weak D call: TRBD1 (6 bases). The CDR3 loop spans 18 amino acids. V lost 6 bases to trimming and J lost 0 bases, with 21 bases between them. Per the germline V gene, CDR1 is LNHDA and CDR2 is SQIVND (reference sequence). The DNA for the CDR3 is TGTGCCAGTAGGTGGGGACAAGTTACCCCTTATAGCAATCAGCCCCAGCATTTT. Translation gives CASRWGQVTPYSNQPQHF.

This chain links TRBV9 with TRBJ1-5; TRBD1 matches 7 bases. The CDR3 extends over 14 amino acids. V dropped 3 bases and J dropped 4; count of bases not matched to a gene: 4. Germline assignment: CDR1 SGDLS and CDR2 YYNGEE. In nucleotides, the CDR3 is TGTGCCAGCAGCGCCCAGGGGGTTAATCAGCCCCAGCATTTT. Protein product: CASSAQGVNQPQHF.

This chain joins TRBV5-4 and TRBJ1-1; possible D gene TRBD1, 6 bases. The CDR3 consists of 15 residues. Germline V gene sequence: CDR1 SGHNT, CDR2 YYREEE (reference sequence). Trimming pared 2 bases from V and 0 bases from J, leaving 11 bases between. The CDR3: CASSLQGSMNTEAFF. CDR3 in DNA: TGTGCCAGCAGCTTACAGGGAAGCATGAACACTGAAGCTTTCTTT. Based on the CDR3 plus reference TRBV5-4 and TRBJ1-1, the full variable domain is ETGVTQSPTHLIKTRGQQVTLRCSSQSGHNTVSWYQQALGQGPQFIFQYYREEENGRGNFPPRFSGLQFPNYSSELNVNALELDDSALYLCASSLQGSMNTEAFFGQGTRLTVV.

This chain uses TRBV28 with TRBJ1-5, with no clear D. The germline V and J ends were trimmed by 5 bases and 4 bases, with 3 bases remaining between them. From germline, CDR1 is MDHEN and CDR2 SYDVKM. The CDR3 is 11 residues long. CDR3 DNA: TGTGCCAGCAGTCCGAATCAGCCCCAGCATTTT. Its translation is CASSPNQPQHF. Based on the CDR3 plus reference TRBV28 and TRBJ1-5, the full variable domain is DVKVTQSSRYLVKRTGEKVFLECVQDMDHENMFWYRQDPGLGLRLIYFSYDVKMKEKGDIPEGYSVSREKKERFSLILESASTNQTSMYLCASSPNQPQHFGDGTRLSIL.

The chain has TRBV7-3 and TRBJ1-3; D may be TRBD1 (6 bases). Trimming pared 5 bases from V and 7 bases from J, leaving 15 bases between. The CDR3 loop spans 14 amino acids. Per the germline V gene, CDR1 is SGHTA and CDR2 is FQGTGA. The CDR3 nucleotides are TGTGCCAGCAGCCCCGCCGGGACATCGAACACCATATATTTT. It translates to CASSPAGTSNTIYF.

V is TRBV27 and J is TRBJ1-2; D is undetermined. Trimming stripped 6 bases from V and 0 bases from J, with 8 bases between. The CDR3 is 13 residues long. Germline V gene sequence: CDR1 MNHEY, CDR2 SMNVEV (reference sequence). The CDR3 DNA follows: TGTGCCAGCAGGCAACTTACTAACTATGGCTACACCTTC. The encoded protein is CASRQLTNYGYTF.

This clone appeared a few times. The chain carries TRBV29-1 and TRBJ1-4; TRBD1 matches at 9 bases. The CDR3 length is 13 residues. Per germline, CDR1 SQVTM and CDR2 ANQGSEA. The trim removed 6 bases at V and 7 bases at J, leaving 6 bases unmatched. The CDR3 nucleotides are TGCAGCGTGATGGGACAGGGAAGTGAAAAACTGTTTTTT. It specifies CSVMGQGSEKLFF.

This clone was seen just once. The chain couples TRBV30 to TRBJ2-7, with a weak D call TRBD1 (5 bases). Germline V gene lookup returns CDR1 GTSNPN and CDR2 SVGIG (reference sequence). Trimming took 0 bases from V and 6 from J, leaving 12 bases between them. The CDR3 runs to 13 residues. CDR3 nucleotides: TGTGCCTGGAGTGTCTTAGGGGTGCCCGAGCAGTACTTC. Translated, it gives CAWSVLGVPEQYF.